This T cell receptor beta chain was sequenced for a study of T cells in Graves' hyperthyroidism and ophthalmopathy. Clinical symptoms, serum thyroxine, TRAb, thyroid ultrasound and orbital computed tomography informed diagnoses. Per germline, CDR1 SEHNR and CDR2 FQNEAQ (reference sequence). The length of the CDR3 is 14 residues. J was trimmed by 7 bases and V by 3 bases; bases with no gene match: 7. The source material, RNA transcripts, was used to amplify TCR beta CDR3 regions. HTBI primers were the set used in a first-round RT-PCR of the TCR CDR3. TCRdb passed the multiplex PCR reads through MiXCR, listing each CDR3 protein once. The table shows around 580,000 distinct CDR3 sequences, with roughly 46% occurring only once.

The receptor was derived from a woman between 18 and 29 years old with Graves' hyperthyroidism. The sample consisted of peripheral blood or thyroid tissue (not recorded which). The V gene is TRBV7-9, the J gene TRBJ1-1; 8 nucleotides match TRBD1. The CDR3 sequence is CASSLGQERDEAFF. Written as DNA, the CDR3 is TGTGCCAGCAGCTTGGGACAGGAGCGGGATGAAGCTTTCTTT. The complete variable domain, with remaining parts taken from reference TRBV7-9 and TRBJ1-1, reads DTGVSQNPRHKITKRGQNVTFRCDPISEHNRLYWYRQTLGQGPEFLTYFQNEAQLEKSRLLSDRFSAERPKGSFSTLEIQRTEQGDSAMYLCASSLGQERDEAFFGQGTRLTVV.